A single sample gave rise to the 14 T cell receptor beta chains below, sequenced in a study of Graves' ophthalmopathy and Graves' hyperthyroidism. The authors amplified TCR beta CDR3 regions from RNA transcripts. The workflow started with a first-round RT-PCR run with HTBI primers and then moved on to a second-round multiplex PCR. TCRdb itself ran the multiplex PCR reads through MiXCR, one entry per CDR3 protein. The sample includes more than 550,000 distinct CDR3 sequences, about 40% seen only once; the top ten take over 2.5%. The specimen sequenced was peripheral blood. The source of these receptors is an adult man with Graves' ophthalmopathy.

This clonotype was observed at least ten times. This chain joins TRBV9 and TRBJ2-5, with TRBD2 matching 11 bases. CDR1 SGDLS and CDR2 YYNGEE come from the germline V gene. The V segment lost 4 bases and the J segment 5 bases; nucleotides outside the gene matches: 4. The CDR3 runs 14 residues. The CDR3 nucleotides read TGTGCCAGCAGCACGGGACTAGCGGCGGAGACCCAGTACTTC. Its protein is CASSTGLAAETQYF. Based on the CDR3 plus reference TRBV9 and TRBJ2-5, the full variable domain is DSGVTQTPKHLITATGQRVTLRCSPRSGDLSVYWYQQSLDQGLQFLIQYYNGEERAKGNILERFSAQQFPDLHSELNLSSLELGDSALYFCASSTGLAAETQYFGPGTRLLVL.

Points on this clonotype: A much larger clone lies a single base off, so this may be a read error. The chain carries TRBV24-1 and TRBJ1-2; no clear D gene. This CDR3 has 15 amino acids. Germline V CDR1 and CDR2: KGHDR, SFDVKD. The CDR3 reads CATGDLRREGSGYTF. DNA for the CDR3: TGTGCCACCGGTGATTTGCGTCGGGAGGGATCTGGCTACACCTTC.

Turning to this clonotype: A much larger clone sits a single nucleotide away, making a read error possible. The CDR3 sequence is CASSISTGNYGYTF. In nucleotides, the CDR3 is TGTGCCAGCAGTATATCGACAGGGAACTATGGCTACACCTTC. The chain carries TRBV27 and TRBJ1-2; the match to TRBD1 covers 7 bases. The CDR3 sequence is 14 residues long. Germline loops: CDR1 MNHEY, CDR2 SMNVEV (reference sequence).

The chain recombines TRBV9 with TRBJ1-4; D not resolved. The CDR3 consists of 13 residues. Germline CDR1 reads SGDLS; CDR2 reads YYNGEE. The V and J ends lost 4 bases and 7 bases respectively, with 11 bases between them. CDR3 protein: CASSMWAGEKLFF. DNA of the CDR3: TGTGCCAGCAGCATGTGGGCGGGTGAAAAACTGTTTTTT.

V is TRBV29-1 and J is TRBJ2-7, with 9 bases that match TRBD1. The CDR3 covers 14 residues. Germline assignment: CDR1 SQVTM and CDR2 ANQGSEA. Trimming at V came to 0 bases and at J to 1 base, leaving 1 base not matched to a gene. The CDR3 DNA follows: TGCAGCGTTGAAGAGGACAGGGGATCCTACGAGCAGTACTTC. Its translation: CSVEEDRGSYEQYF.

With regard to this clonotype: A read error may produce the germline difference seen at one junction end. The CDR3 DNA follows: TGTGCCAGCAGTTTAGCGGGAAACACTGAAGCTTTC. This encodes CASSLAGNTEAF. This chain joins TRBV12-3 or TRBV12-4 and TRBJ2-6; D uncertain. The CDR3 is 12 amino acids.

The rearrangement joins TRBV20-1 to TRBJ1-1, with 10 bases that match TRBD1. Germline-derived CDR1 and CDR2 are DFQATT and SNEGSKA (reference sequence). The CDR3 is 16 amino acids. The ends lost 2 bases at V and 4 bases at J; junction bases unmatched: 10. CDR3 in amino acids: CSARRQGALGSTEAFF. In DNA form, the CDR3 reads TGCAGTGCTAGACGACAGGGGGCCCTGGGGAGCACTGAAGCTTTCTTT.

This chain connects TRBV28 to TRBJ2-5, with D perhaps matching TRBD2 (6 bases). Germline values: CDR1 MDHEN, CDR2 SYDVKM. This CDR3 is built from 13 residues. Deletions cut 8 bases from V and 5 bases from J, with 15 bases between. The CDR3 DNA is TGTGCCAGCCATAGCGGAGGGAGGGAGACCCAGTACTTC. Encoded protein: CASHSGGRETQYF.

The gene calls are TRBV6-1 and TRBJ1-1, with D hard to call. Germline loops: CDR1 MNHNS, CDR2 SASEGT. The CDR3 consists of 14 residues. V was trimmed by 5 bases and J by 2 bases, leaving 12 bases between them. In DNA, the CDR3 is TGTGCCAGCAGTTTCGACACCCAAAACACTGAAGCTTTCTTT. It translates to CASSFDTQNTEAFF.

As regards this clonotype: This could be a read error, since a much larger clone is one nucleotide away. This chain joins TRBV20-1 and TRBJ2-5; unclear D gene. Germline V gene sequence: CDR1 DFQATT, CDR2 SNEGSKA (reference sequence). The ends were cut back, 4 bases at V and 3 bases at J, with 9 bases in the middle. The CDR3 has 12 amino acids. CDR3 bases: TGCAGTGCTACGGCTCAAGAAGAGACCCAGTACTTC. It is translated as CSATAQEETQYF.

In this sample, this clonotype turned up many times. V gene TRBV20-1 combines with J gene TRBJ1-3, with 8 bases lining up with TRBD1. Germline CDR1 DFQATT, CDR2 SNEGSKA (reference sequence). The length of the CDR3 is 15 residues. Germline trimming cut 6 bases from V and 0 bases from J; bases unmatched to any gene: 7. The chain's CDR3 is CSAKQGANSGNTIYF. Here the CDR3 DNA reads TGCAGTGCAAAGCAGGGGGCCAACTCTGGAAACACCATATATTTT.

The gene calls are TRBV24-1 and TRBJ2-7, with 9 positions matching TRBD1. After removal of 4 bases from V and 6 bases from J, the junction contained 21 bases not matched to a gene. The CDR3 runs 19 residues. The germline V gene encodes CDR1 KGHDR and CDR2 SFDVKD. The CDR3, as DNA: TGTGCCACCAGTGAATCTCATCACCCACCGGGACAGGGAAGAGGCGAGCAGTACTTC. Translated: CATSESHHPPGQGRGEQYF.

In the case of this clonotype: This could be a read error, since a much larger clone is one nucleotide away. V gene TRBV6-1 combines with J gene TRBJ1-5; D not certain. CDR3 length equals 14 residues. Per the germline V gene, CDR1 is MNHNS and CDR2 is SASEGT. This CDR3 reads CAISYVNLNQPQHF. CDR3 in DNA: TGTGCCATCAGTTACGTCAATCTCAATCAGCCCCAGCATTTT.

This clonotype came up many times. The chain has TRBV10-3 and TRBJ2-7; TRBD2 aligns across 14 bases. V was clipped by 8 bases and J by 4 bases; unmatched bases: 1. The CDR3 is 13 amino acids. Germline values: CDR1 ENHRY, CDR2 SYGVKD. Here the CDR3 DNA reads TGTGCCATCGGGACTAGCGGGAGTTACGAGCAGTACTTC. Its protein is CAIGTSGSYEQYF.